The clone carrying this T cell receptor (beta chain) was observed a handful of times. Its antigen remains unidentified. Prior to thyroid surgery, none of the patients had received any treatment. TCRdb re-called the PCR reads via MiXCR. Found here are around 18,000 clones, around a third of them singletons; the top ten hold roughly 18%. Germline V CDR1 and CDR2: LNHNV, YYDKDF (reference sequence). The germline V and J ends were trimmed by 0 bases and 5 bases, with 13 bases remaining between them. This CDR3 spans 15 amino acids. These data belong to a study of metastatic and nonmetastatic thyroid tumors. Study-level findings and limits: Patients with malignant thyroid tumors reportedly had significantly higher TCR beta diversity than those with benign nodules, in blood and tumor.

V is TRBV15 and J is TRBJ1-2; possibly TRBD1 for D (6 bases). The sequenced sample was tumor tissue. This TCR was recovered from a female donor with papillary thyroid cancer or a benign thyroid nodule (not recorded which). Some clones in this sample may be carry-over from other donors' samples. DNA for the CDR3: TGTGCCACCAGCAGAGATCTAGGGGGGGTTTATGGCTACACCTTC. Amino acid sequence: CATSRDLGGVYGYTF.